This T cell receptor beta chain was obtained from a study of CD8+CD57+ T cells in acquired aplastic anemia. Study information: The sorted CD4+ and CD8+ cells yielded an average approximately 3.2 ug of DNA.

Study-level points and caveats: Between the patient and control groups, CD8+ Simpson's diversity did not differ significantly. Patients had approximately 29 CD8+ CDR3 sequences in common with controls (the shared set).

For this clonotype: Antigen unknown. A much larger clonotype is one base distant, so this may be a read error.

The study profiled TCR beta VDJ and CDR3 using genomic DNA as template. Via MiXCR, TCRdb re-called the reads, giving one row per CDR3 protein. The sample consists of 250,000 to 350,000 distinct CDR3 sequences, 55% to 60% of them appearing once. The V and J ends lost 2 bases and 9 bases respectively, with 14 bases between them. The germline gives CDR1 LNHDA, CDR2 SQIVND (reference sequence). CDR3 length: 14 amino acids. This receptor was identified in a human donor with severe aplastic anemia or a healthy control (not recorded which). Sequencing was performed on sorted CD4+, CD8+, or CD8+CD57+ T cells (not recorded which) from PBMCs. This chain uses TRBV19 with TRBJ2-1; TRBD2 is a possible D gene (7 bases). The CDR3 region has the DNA TGTGCCAGTAGTATATGGGGGGGCAACAGTGAGCAGTTCTTC. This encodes CASSIWGGNSEQFF.